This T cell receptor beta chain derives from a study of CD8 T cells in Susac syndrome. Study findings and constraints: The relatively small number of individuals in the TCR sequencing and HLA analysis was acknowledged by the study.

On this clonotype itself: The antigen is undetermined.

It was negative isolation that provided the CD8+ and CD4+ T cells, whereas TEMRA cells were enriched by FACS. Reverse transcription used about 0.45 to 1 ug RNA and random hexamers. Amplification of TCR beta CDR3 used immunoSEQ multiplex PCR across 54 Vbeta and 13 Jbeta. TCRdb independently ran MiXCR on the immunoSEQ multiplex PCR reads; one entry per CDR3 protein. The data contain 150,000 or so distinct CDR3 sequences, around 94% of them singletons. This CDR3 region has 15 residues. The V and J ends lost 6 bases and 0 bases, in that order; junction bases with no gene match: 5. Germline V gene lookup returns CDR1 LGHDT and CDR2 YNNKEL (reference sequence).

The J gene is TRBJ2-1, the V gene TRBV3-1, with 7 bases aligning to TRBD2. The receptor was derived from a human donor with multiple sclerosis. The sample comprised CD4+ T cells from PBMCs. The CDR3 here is CASRTRGSSYNEQFF. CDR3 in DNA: TGTGCCAGCAGGACGCGGGGGAGCTCCTACAATGAGCAGTTCTTC.